This T cell receptor beta chain was sequenced in a study of shared T cell receptors in the human thymus. Clones were read by immunoSEQ multiplex PCR, and TCRdb kept only the in-frame ones, dropping some. The sample carries hundreds of thousands of clones, approximately 85% recorded once. This CDR3 has 16 amino acids. Germline V gene sequence: CDR1 SNHLY, CDR2 FYNNEI. V gave up 7 bases and J gave up 1 base, with 16 bases separating them. This sample was shared with a second study, whose subject was human thymus T cells.

The chain is built from TRBV2 and TRBJ2-2, with D possibly matching TRBD2 (8 bases). The sequencing input was thymocytes. The TCR sequence derives from a girl under three years old with a congenital heart defect. The CDR3 coding sequence is TGTGCCAGCACCCCGGGGGGGACAGTGAACACCGGGGAGCTGTTTTTT. This translates into CASTPGGTVNTGELFF.